These T cell receptor beta chains were read from a single sample in a study of blood T cell repertoires in COVID-19. This table comes from immunoSEQ multiplex PCR, and its TCRdb copy is limited to in-frame clones, with some not included. The sample lists 220,000 or so clones; around 90% were seen once. The sequencing input was peripheral blood. These receptors all stem from a man aged 55 to 70 with COVID-19, enrolled during active disease. The conserved cysteine and the conserved F or W are not part of the CDR3 here. Rows may omit the clone size; those that give it use once, few, many or a size class.

.	TRBJ1-1	TRBV28	ASSPGQGVPPAEAF
once	TRBJ1-2	TRBV6-5	ASRDRASYGYT
.	TRBJ2-3	TRBV24-1	ATSERLAIDTQY
once	TRBJ2-1	TRBV28	ASSFGQVLNEQF
.	TRBJ1-2	TRBV24-1	ATSDFGTGAFYGYT
.	TRBJ1-4	TRBV7-2	ASSRTGRGEKLF
.	TRBJ1-1	TRBV21-1	ASSKLQGDTEAF
.	TRBJ2-7	TRBV4-1	ASSQVLTSGGYEQY
.	TRBJ2-7	TRBV25-1	ASSDILASQQY
.	TRBJ1-1	TRBV2	ASSYSRTGPEAF
.	TRBJ1-1	TRBV2	AGAGGGGLEAF
.	TRBJ2-1	TRBV28	ASSPSGGADYNEQF
.	TRBJ2-1	TRBV18	ASSPSGGGGSGEQF